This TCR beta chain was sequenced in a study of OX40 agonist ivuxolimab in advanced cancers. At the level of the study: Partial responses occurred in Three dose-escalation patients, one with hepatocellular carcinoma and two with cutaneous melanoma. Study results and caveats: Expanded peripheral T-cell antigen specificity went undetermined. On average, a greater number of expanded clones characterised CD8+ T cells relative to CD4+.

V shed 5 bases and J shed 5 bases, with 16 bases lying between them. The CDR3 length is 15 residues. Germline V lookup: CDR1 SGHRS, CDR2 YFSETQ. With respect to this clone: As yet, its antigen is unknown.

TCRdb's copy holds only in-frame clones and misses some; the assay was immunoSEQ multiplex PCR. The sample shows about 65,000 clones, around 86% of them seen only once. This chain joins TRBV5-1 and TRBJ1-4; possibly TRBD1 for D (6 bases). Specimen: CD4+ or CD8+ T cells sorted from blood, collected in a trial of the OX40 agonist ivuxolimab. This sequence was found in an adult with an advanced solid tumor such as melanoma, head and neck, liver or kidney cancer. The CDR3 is CASRSPGEGNEKLFF. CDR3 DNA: TGCGCCAGCAGGTCCCCAGGGGAGGGAAATGAAAAACTGTTTTTT.